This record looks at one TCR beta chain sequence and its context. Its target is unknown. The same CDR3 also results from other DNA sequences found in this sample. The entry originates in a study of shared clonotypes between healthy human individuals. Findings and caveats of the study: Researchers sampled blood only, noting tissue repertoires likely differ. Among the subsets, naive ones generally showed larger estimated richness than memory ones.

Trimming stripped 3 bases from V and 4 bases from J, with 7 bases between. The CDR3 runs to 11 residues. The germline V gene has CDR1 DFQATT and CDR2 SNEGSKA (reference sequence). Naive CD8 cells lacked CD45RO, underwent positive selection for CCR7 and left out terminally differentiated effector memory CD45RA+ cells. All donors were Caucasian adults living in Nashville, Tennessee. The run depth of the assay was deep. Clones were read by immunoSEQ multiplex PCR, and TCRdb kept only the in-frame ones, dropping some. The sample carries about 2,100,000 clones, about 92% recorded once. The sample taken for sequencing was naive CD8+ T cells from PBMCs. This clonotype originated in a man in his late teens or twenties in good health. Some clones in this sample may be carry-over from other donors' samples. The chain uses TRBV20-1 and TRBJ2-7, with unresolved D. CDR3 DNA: TGCAGTGCTAGGGGTCTATACGAGCAGTACTTC. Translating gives CSARGLYEQYF.